Each of the 17 T cell receptor beta chains below was sequenced from the same sample in a study of T-cell memory formation after mild COVID-19. TCRdb passed the 5' RACE reads through MiXCR, listing each CDR3 protein once. The sample has approximately 500,000 distinct CDR3 sequences; about 23% are singletons. Sequenced: PBMCs or a T cell subset sorted from them (not recorded which). The receptor set was obtained from an adult woman who had mild COVID-19 (a few samples of this study predate the infection). Cell type and time point are not known.

The V gene is TRBV29-1, the J gene TRBJ2-7, with D perhaps TRBD1 or TRBD2 (6 bases each). CDR3 size: 12 residues. The germline V and J ends were trimmed by 7 bases and 6 bases, with 16 bases remaining between them. The V gene's germline CDR1 is SQVTM and CDR2 ANQGSEA. CDR3 amino acids: CSAFGGMAEQYF. The CDR3 DNA follows: TGCAGCGCATTCGGGGGCATGGCCGAGCAGTACTTC.

This clonotype occurred a few times. V usage is TRBV7-2 and J usage is TRBJ2-1; 8 nucleotides line up with TRBD1. Per the germline V gene, CDR1 is SGHTA and CDR2 is FQGNSA. Unmatched junction bases numbered 8, after V lost 4 bases and J lost 0 bases. The CDR3 has 17 amino acids. This chain's CDR3 is CASSSRTGSSSYNEQFF. As DNA, the CDR3 is TGTGCCAGCAGCTCCAGGACAGGGAGTAGCTCCTACAATGAGCAGTTCTTC.

This clonotype was seen just once. The rearrangement joins TRBV30 to TRBJ2-1, with TRBD2 as a possible D gene (5 bases). The CDR3 is 16 residues long. V dropped 2 bases and J dropped 6 bases, with 20 bases sitting between them. Germline CDR1 is GTSNPN and CDR2 is SVGIG (reference sequence). The CDR3, as DNA: TGTGCCTGGAGTACTCCGACCCCTCAGCGGCTCAATGAGCAGTTCTTC. Its translation: CAWSTPTPQRLNEQFF.

This chain uses TRBV25-1 with TRBJ2-3; 11 bases match TRBD1. V dropped 4 bases and J dropped 4; count of bases not matched to a gene: 7. Germline lookup yields CDR1 MGHDK and CDR2 SYGVNS. The CDR3 extends over 16 amino acids. The DNA of the CDR3 is TGTGCCAGCAGTGGAGGATTGGGACAGGGGGCAGATACGCAGTATTTT. This codes for CASSGGLGQGADTQYF.

J is TRBJ1-1 and V is TRBV7-6, with a tentative D call TRBD1 (6 bases). V was shortened by 5 bases and J by 0 bases, with 13 bases between the two germline ends. This CDR3 has 15 amino acids. Germline CDR1 SGHVS, CDR2 FNYEAQ. The CDR3 region has the DNA TGTGCCAGCAGCACCCGGACAGCCATGAACACTGAAGCTTTCTTT. It yields the protein CASSTRTAMNTEAFF.

J is TRBJ2-3 and V is TRBV3-1; TRBD2 aligns across 10 bases. J lost 0 bases, V lost 1 base, and 7 bases had no gene match. The CDR3 sequence is 18 residues long. The germline V gene encodes CDR1 LGHDT and CDR2 YNNKEL (reference sequence). This CDR3 reads CASSQGERGGLSTDTQYF. In nucleotides, the CDR3 is TGTGCCAGCAGCCAAGGGGAGCGGGGGGGCCTAAGCACAGATACGCAGTATTTT.

There are a few counts of this clonotype. The rearrangement uses TRBV7-8 and TRBJ2-1, with 14 bases aligning to TRBD2. The V gene's germline CDR1 is SGHVS and CDR2 FQNEAQ. This CDR3 contains 16 residues. Trimming removed 5 bases from V and 7 bases from J; junction bases left unmatched: 7. CDR3: CASSPPGTSGRNEQFF. CDR3 bases: TGTGCCAGCAGCCCCCCCGGGACTAGCGGGAGAAATGAGCAGTTCTTC.

A remark on this clonotype: Possible read error: a much larger clone is one base away. The CDR3 end shows no conserved phenylalanine or tryptophan, and so a read error is likely. The chain links TRBV11-2 to TRBJ2-7, with D unclear. V was shortened by 2 bases and J by 6 bases, with 5 bases between the two germline ends. The germline V gene encodes CDR1 SGHAT and CDR2 FQNNGV. The CDR3 is 11 amino acids. DNA for the CDR3: TGTGCCAGCAGCTTATGGGGCGAGCAGTACCTC. It encodes CASSLWGEQYL.

Only a few counts were recorded for this clonotype. The chain links TRBV27 to TRBJ2-3, with 8 bases aligning to TRBD1. V trimming: 5 bases; J trimming: 0 bases; junction bases outside the gene matches: 7. This CDR3 has 16 amino acids. Germline values: CDR1 MNHEY, CDR2 SMNVEV (reference sequence). The CDR3 region has the DNA TGTGCCAGCAGTCTTAGGCGGACAGGGAGCACAGATACGCAGTATTTT. Amino acid sequence: CASSLRRTGSTDTQYF.

In this sample, this clonotype turned up a few times. The rearrangement uses TRBV7-9 and TRBJ2-7; D assignment may be TRBD1 or TRBD2 (5 bases each). CDR1 is SEHNR, CDR2 FQNEAQ, per germline (reference sequence). The germline V and J ends were trimmed by 1 base and 6 bases, with 13 bases remaining between them. The CDR3 has 14 amino acids. CDR3 region: CASSLGGNPSEQYF. As DNA, the CDR3 is TGTGCCAGCAGCTTAGGGGGGAATCCTTCCGAGCAGTACTTC.

V and J are TRBV14 and TRBJ1-2; D is unresolved. This CDR3 comprises 12 residues. The germline V gene has CDR1 SGHDN and CDR2 FVKESK. Trimming cost V 0 bases and J 6 bases, with 5 bases left between them. CDR3 sequence: CASSQEFNGYTF. The CDR3 DNA reads as TGTGCCAGCAGCCAAGAATTTAATGGCTACACCTTC.

The sample holds a few counts of this clonotype. The chain joins TRBV5-1 to TRBJ2-5; D is uncertain. This CDR3 has 14 amino acids. Germline V CDR1 and CDR2: SGHRS, YFSETQ. Trimming took 1 base from V and 0 from J, leaving 7 bases between them. The CDR3 reads CASSLSSNQETQYF. The CDR3 DNA sequence: TGCGCCAGCAGCTTGAGCTCTAACCAAGAGACCCAGTACTTC. Combining the CDR3 with reference TRBV5-1 and TRBJ2-5 gives the whole variable domain KAGVTQTPRYLIKTRGQQVTLSCSPISGHRSVSWYQQTPGQGLQFLFEYFSETQRNKGNFPGRFSGRQFSNSRSEMNVSTLELGDSALYLCASSLSSNQETQYFGPGTRLLVL.

This clonotype came up a few times. This chain uses TRBV12-3 or TRBV12-4 with TRBJ1-2, with a tentative D call TRBD1 (5 bases). V lost 4 bases, J lost 5 bases, and 20 bases lay in between. There are 16 residues in the CDR3. CDR3 DNA: TGTGCCAGCAGTTCCCAGAGTACCGGGACGGATTATGGCTACACCTTC. Encoded protein: CASSSQSTGTDYGYTF.

In the case of this clonotype: A read error may produce the germline difference seen at one junction end. The rearrangement links TRBV18 to TRBJ2-4; tentatively, D is TRBD1 (6 bases). Germline values: CDR1 KGHSH, CDR2 LQKENI. The CDR3 is made up of 16 amino acids. The CDR3 is CASSPRPGESKNIRYF. In nucleotides, the CDR3 is TGTGCCAGCTCACCACGACCAGGGGAGAGTAAAAACATTCGGTACTTC.

V usage is TRBV9 and J usage is TRBJ2-3; the match to TRBD2 covers 7 bases. Germline lookup yields CDR1 SGDLS and CDR2 YYNGEE. The junction had 11 bases not matched to a gene; V was cut back by 4 bases and J by 6 bases. The CDR3 spans 15 residues. The DNA of the CDR3 is TGTGCCAGCAGCTCTCGGACTAGTGGCGTGGATACGCAGTATTTT. It specifies CASSSRTSGVDTQYF.

The chain joins TRBV30 to TRBJ2-2; 14 bases match TRBD2. There are 16 residues in the CDR3. The junction had 1 base not matched to a gene; V was cut back by 1 base and J by 3 bases. Germline CDR1 reads GTSNPN; CDR2 reads SVGIG (reference sequence). The CDR3 loop reads CAWSEGLAGDTGELFF. CDR3 DNA: TGTGCCTGGAGTGAGGGACTAGCGGGGGACACCGGGGAGCTGTTTTTT.

This clonotype showed up just a few times. The chain employs TRBV12-3 or TRBV12-4 and TRBJ2-2; TRBD2 is a possible D gene (7 bases). V was clipped by 4 bases and J by 3 bases, with 15 bases between them. CDR3 length: 16 amino acids. This chain's CDR3 is CASSSNREGYTGELFF. The CDR3 nucleotides are TGTGCCAGCAGTTCCAACAGGGAGGGATACACCGGGGAGCTGTTTTTT.